This T cell receptor (beta chain) was retrieved from a study of identifying expanded T cells in peripheral blood. The protocol was immunoSEQ multiplex PCR, while the TCRdb copy is restricted to in-frame clones and leaves out a portion. The profile covers around 90,000 clones, with about 91% appearing a single time and 4% taken by the ten largest. Germline-derived CDR1 and CDR2 are SGHTA and FQGNSA. This CDR3 spans 14 amino acids. In regard to this clone: A junction end diverges from the germline sequence, so it may reflect a read error. Other nucleotide sequences in the sample specify the same CDR3.

The chain recombines TRBV7-2 with TRBJ1-1, with no clear D. The receptor's source is a person between 18 and 75 years old in good health. The sequenced sample consisted of blood. DNA of the CDR3: TGTGCCAGCAGCTTATTTTCCGGGAACACTGAAGCCTTCTTT. It is translated as CASSLFSGNTEAFF.